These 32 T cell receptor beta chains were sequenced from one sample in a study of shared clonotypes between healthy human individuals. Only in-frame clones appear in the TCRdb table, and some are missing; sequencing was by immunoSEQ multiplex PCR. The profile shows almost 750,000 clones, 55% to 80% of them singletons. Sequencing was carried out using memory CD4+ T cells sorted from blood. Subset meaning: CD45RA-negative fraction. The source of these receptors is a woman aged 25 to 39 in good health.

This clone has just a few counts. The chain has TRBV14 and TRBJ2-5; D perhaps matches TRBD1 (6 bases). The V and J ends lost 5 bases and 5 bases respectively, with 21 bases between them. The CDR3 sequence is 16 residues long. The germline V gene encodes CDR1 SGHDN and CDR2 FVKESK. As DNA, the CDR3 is TGTGCCAGCAGCGGACTGCGGAGGTCAGGGGTGGAGACCCAGTACTTC. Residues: CASSGLRRSGVETQYF.

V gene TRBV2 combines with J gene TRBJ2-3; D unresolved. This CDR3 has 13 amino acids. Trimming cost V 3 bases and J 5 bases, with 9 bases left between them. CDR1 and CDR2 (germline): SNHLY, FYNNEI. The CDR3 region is CASSDTLGDTQYF. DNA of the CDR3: TGTGCCAGCAGTGATACGCTAGGAGATACGCAGTATTTT.

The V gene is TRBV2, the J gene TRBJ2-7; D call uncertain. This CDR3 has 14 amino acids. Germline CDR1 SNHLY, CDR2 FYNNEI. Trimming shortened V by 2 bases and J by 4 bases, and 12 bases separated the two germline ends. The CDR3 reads CASSERVMGYEQYF. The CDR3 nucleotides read TGTGCCAGCAGTGAAAGAGTCATGGGGTACGAGCAGTACTTC.

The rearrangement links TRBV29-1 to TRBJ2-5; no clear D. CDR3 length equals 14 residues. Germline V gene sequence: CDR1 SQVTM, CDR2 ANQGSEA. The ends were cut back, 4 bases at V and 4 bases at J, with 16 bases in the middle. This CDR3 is CSVVLATARETQYF. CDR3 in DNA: TGCAGCGTTGTACTCGCGACTGCAAGAGAGACCCAGTACTTC.

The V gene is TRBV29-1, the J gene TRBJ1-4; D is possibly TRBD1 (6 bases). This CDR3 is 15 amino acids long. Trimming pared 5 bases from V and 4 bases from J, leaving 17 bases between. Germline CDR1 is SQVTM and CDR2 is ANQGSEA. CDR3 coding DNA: TGCAGCGTTCGAACAGGGAGCCACGGTAATGAAAAACTGTTTTTT. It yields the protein CSVRTGSHGNEKLFF.

Written as DNA, the CDR3 is TGTGCCACCAGCACCGGAGGGAACGGGCGAGGATATGGCTACACCTTC. It codes for CATSTGGNGRGYGYTF. The V call is TRBV15, the J call TRBJ1-2; D is undetermined. Germline loops: CDR1 LNHNV, CDR2 YYDKDF (reference sequence). Trimming took off 4 bases at V and 5 bases at J, with 20 bases between the two ends. The CDR3 is made up of 16 amino acids.

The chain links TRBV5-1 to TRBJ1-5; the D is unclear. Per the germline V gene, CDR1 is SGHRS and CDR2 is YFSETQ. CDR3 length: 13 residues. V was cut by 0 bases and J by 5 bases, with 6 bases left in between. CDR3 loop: CASSLDGDQPQHF. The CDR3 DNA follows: TGCGCCAGCAGCTTGGACGGCGATCAGCCCCAGCATTTT.

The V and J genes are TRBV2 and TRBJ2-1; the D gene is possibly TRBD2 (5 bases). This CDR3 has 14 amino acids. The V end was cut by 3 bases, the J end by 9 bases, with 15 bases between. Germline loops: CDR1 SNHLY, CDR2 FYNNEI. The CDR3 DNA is TGTGCCAGCAGTGATTTGATGGACTCAGGTGAGCAGTTCTTC. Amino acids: CASSDLMDSGEQFF.

The CDR3 loop reads CAISESRGTSGSGDIQYF. The CDR3 nucleotides read TGTGCCATCAGTGAGTCGAGAGGGACTAGCGGGAGTGGAGACATTCAGTACTTC. The gene calls are TRBV10-3 and TRBJ2-4, with 14 bases aligning to TRBD2. The CDR3 extends over 18 amino acids. With V trimmed by 0 bases and J by 8 bases, 9 bases remained unmatched. Germline CDR1 and CDR2: ENHRY and SYGVKD.

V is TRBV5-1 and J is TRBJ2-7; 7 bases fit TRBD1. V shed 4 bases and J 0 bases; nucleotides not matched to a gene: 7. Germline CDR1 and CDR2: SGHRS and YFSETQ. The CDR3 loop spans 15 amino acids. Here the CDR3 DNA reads TGCGCCAGCAGCACTTACAGGGGACACTCCTACGAGCAGTACTTC. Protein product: CASSTYRGHSYEQYF.

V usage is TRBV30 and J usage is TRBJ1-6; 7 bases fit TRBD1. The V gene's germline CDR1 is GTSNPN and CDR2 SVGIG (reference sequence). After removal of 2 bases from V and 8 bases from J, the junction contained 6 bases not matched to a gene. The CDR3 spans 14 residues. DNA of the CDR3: TGTGCCTGGAGTATCGGGACAGTTCATTCACCCCTCCACTTT. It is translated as CAWSIGTVHSPLHF.

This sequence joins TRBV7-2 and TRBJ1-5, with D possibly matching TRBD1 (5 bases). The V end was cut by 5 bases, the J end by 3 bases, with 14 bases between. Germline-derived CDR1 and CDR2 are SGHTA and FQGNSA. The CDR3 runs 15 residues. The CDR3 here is CASSVGQGNNQPQHF. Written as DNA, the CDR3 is TGTGCCAGCAGCGTAGGGCAGGGTAACAATCAGCCCCAGCATTTT.

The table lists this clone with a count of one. As DNA, the CDR3 is TGTGCCAGCAGCAAACAACAGGGATCCAATCAGCCCCAGCATTTT. Its protein product is CASSKQQGSNQPQHF. The chain employs TRBV28 and TRBJ1-5, with D tentatively TRBD1 (6 bases). This CDR3 comprises 15 residues. V was pared by 6 bases and J by 3 bases, with 15 bases between. Germline V gene sequence: CDR1 MDHEN, CDR2 SYDVKM.

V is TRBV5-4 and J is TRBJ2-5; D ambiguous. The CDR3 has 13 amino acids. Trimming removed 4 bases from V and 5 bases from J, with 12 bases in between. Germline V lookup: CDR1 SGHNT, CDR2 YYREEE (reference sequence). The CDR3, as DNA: TGTGCCAGCAGCCAGGCGGCAGATGAGACCCAGTACTTC. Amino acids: CASSQAADETQYF. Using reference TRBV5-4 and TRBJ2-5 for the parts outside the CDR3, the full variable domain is ETGVTQSPTHLIKTRGQQVTLRCSSQSGHNTVSWYQQALGQGPQFIFQYYREEENGRGNFPPRFSGLQFPNYSSELNVNALELDDSALYLCASSQAADETQYFGPGTRLLVL.

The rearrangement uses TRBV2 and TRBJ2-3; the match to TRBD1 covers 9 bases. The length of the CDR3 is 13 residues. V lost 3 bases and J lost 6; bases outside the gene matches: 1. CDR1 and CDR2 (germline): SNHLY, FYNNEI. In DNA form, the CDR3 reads TGTGCCAGCAGTGACGGACAGGGGGATACGCAGTATTTT. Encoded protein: CASSDGQGDTQYF.

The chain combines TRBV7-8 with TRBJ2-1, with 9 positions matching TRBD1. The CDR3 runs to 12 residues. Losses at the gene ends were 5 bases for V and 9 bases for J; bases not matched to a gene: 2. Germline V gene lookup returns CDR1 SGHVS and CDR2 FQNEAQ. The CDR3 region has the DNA TGTGCCAGCAGCCTGACAGGGGGTGAGCAGTTCTTC. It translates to CASSLTGGEQFF.

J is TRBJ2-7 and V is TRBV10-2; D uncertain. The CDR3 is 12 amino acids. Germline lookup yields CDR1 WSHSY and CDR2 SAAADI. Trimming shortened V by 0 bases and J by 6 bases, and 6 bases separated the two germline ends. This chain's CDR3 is CASSESSAEQYF. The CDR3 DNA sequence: TGCGCCAGCAGTGAGTCATCTGCCGAGCAGTACTTC.

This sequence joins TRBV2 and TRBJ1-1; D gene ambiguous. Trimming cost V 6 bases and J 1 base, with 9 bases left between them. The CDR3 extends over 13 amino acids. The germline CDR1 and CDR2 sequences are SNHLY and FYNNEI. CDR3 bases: TGTGCCAGCAGGCTTGAGCCGAACACTGAAGCTTTCTTT. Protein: CASRLEPNTEAFF.

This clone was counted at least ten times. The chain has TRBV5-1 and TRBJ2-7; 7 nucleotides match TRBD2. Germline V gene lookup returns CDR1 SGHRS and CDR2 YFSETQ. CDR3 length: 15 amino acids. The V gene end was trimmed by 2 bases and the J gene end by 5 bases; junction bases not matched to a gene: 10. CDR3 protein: CASSFTWEGRNEQYF. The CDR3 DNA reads TGCGCCAGCAGCTTCACGTGGGAGGGCCGTAACGAGCAGTACTTC.

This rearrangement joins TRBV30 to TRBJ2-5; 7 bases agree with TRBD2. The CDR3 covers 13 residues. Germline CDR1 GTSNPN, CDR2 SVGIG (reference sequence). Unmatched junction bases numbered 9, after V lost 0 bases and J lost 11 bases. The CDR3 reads CAWSVGGFIAQYF. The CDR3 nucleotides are TGTGCCTGGAGTGTGGGAGGGTTTATCGCGCAGTACTTC.

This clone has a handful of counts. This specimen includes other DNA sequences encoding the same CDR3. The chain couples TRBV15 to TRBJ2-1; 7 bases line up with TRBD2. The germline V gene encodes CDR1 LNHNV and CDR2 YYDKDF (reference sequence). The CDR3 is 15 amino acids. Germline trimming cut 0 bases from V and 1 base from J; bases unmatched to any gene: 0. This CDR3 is CATSREAGSYNEQFF. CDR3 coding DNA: TGTGCCACCAGCAGAGAAGCGGGGTCCTACAATGAGCAGTTCTTC.

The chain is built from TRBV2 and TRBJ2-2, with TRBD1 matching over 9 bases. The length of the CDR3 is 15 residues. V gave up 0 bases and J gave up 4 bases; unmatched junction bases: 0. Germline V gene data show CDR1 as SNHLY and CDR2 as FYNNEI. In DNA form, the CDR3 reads TGTGCCAGCAGTGAAGCGACAGGGGGCACCGGGGAGCTGTTTTTT. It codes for CASSEATGGTGELFF. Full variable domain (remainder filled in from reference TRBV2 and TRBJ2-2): EPEVTQTPSHQVTQMGQEVILRCVPISNHLYFYWYRQILGQKVEFLVSFYNNEISEKSEIFDDQFSVERPDGSNFTLKIRSTKLEDSAMYFCASSEATGGTGELFFGEGSRLTVL.

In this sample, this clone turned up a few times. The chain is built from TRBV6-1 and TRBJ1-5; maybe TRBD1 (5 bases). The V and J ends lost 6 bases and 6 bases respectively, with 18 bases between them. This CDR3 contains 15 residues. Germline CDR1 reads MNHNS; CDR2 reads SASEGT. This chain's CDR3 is CASRGGGPLGQPQHF. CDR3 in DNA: TGTGCCAGCAGGGGGGGAGGACCTTTGGGTCAGCCCCAGCATTTT.

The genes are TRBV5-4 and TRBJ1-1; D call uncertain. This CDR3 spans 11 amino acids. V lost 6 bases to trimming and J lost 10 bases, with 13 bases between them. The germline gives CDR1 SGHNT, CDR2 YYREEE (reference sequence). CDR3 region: CASTMGSTAFF. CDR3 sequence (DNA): TGTGCCAGCACCATGGGTTCGACAGCTTTCTTT.

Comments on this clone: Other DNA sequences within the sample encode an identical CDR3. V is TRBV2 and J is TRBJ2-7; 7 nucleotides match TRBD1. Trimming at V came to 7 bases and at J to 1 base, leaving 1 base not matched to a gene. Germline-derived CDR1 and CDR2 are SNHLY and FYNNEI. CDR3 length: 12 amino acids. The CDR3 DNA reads TGTGCCAGCACGGGACAGTCCTACGAGCAGTACTTC. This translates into CASTGQSYEQYF.

CDR3 nucleotides: TGTGCCAGCAGCTTGGGGGGTCTCCGGGGCCGGCAGCCCCAGCATTTT. Translated, it gives CASSLGGLRGRQPQHF. The chain carries TRBV5-6 and TRBJ1-5; weak D call: TRBD1 (5 bases). The CDR3 loop spans 16 amino acids. V lost 0 bases and J 7 bases, leaving 17 bases between the germline ends. The germline CDR1 and CDR2 sequences are SGHDT and YYEEEE.

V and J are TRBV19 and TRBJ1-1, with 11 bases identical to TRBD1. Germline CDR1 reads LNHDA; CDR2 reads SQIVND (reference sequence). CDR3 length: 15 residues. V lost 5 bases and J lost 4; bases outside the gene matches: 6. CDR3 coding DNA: TGTGCCAGTAGTGCCCGAGGGACAGGGGGCACTGAAGCTTTCTTT. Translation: CASSARGTGGTEAFF.

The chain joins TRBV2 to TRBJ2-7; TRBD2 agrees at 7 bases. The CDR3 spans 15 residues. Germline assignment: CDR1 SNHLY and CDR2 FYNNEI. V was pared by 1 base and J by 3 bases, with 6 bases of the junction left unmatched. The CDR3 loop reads CASSEGGGGSYEQYF. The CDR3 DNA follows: TGTGCCAGCAGTGAAGGGGGTGGCGGGAGCTACGAGCAGTACTTC. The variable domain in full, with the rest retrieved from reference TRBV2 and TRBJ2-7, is EPEVTQTPSHQVTQMGQEVILRCVPISNHLYFYWYRQILGQKVEFLVSFYNNEISEKSEIFDDQFSVERPDGSNFTLKIRSTKLEDSAMYFCASSEGGGGSYEQYFGPGTRLTVT.

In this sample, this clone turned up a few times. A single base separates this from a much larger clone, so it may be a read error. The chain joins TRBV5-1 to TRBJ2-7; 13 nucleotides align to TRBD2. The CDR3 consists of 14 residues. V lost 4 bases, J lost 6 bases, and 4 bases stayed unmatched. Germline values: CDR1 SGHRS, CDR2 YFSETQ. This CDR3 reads CASSAGTSGIEQYF. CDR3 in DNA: TGCGCCAGCAGCGCCGGGACTAGCGGGATCGAGCAGTACTTC.

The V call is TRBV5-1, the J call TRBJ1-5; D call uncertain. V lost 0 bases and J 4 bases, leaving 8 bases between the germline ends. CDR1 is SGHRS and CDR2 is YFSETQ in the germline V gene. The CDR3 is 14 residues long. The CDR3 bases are TGCGCCAGCAGCTTGGAGCCGGTGAATCAGCCCCAGCATTTT. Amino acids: CASSLEPVNQPQHF.

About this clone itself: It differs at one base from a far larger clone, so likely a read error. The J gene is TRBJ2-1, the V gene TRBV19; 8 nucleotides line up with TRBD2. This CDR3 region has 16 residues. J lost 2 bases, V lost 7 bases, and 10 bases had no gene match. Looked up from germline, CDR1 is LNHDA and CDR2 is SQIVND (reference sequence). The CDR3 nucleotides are TGTGCCAGTAATGCACAAGCGGGAGTGGCCTACAATGAGCAGTTCTTC. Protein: CASNAQAGVAYNEQFF.

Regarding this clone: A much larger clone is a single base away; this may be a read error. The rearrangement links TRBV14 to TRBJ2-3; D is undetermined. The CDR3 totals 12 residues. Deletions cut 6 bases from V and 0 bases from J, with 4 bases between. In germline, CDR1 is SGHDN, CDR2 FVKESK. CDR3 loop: CASSTSTDTQYF. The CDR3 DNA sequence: TGTGCCAGCAGTACTAGCACAGATACGCAGTATTTT.